The subject of this entry is one TCR beta chain. This sample is drawn from a study of T cell changes during pregnancy in multiple sclerosis. Using immunoSEQ multiplex PCR, the repertoire was profiled, and TCRdb retains in-frame clones only, with some absent. The repertoire holds about 73,000 clones, with almost 95% as singletons. This clonotype was sampled from a female donor in good health, enrolled as a control in a pregnancy study. The specimen was peripheral blood, collected in the third trimester of pregnancy.

CDR3 in amino acids: CASSLQGMETQYF. The CDR3 nucleotides read TGTGCCAGCAGTTTGCAGGGGATGGAGACCCAGTACTTC. This rearrangement joins TRBV28 to TRBJ2-5; TRBD1 might be the D (6 bases). Germline V gives CDR1 MDHEN, CDR2 SYDVKM. This CDR3 region has 13 residues. V was pared by 3 bases and J by 5 bases, with 10 bases between.